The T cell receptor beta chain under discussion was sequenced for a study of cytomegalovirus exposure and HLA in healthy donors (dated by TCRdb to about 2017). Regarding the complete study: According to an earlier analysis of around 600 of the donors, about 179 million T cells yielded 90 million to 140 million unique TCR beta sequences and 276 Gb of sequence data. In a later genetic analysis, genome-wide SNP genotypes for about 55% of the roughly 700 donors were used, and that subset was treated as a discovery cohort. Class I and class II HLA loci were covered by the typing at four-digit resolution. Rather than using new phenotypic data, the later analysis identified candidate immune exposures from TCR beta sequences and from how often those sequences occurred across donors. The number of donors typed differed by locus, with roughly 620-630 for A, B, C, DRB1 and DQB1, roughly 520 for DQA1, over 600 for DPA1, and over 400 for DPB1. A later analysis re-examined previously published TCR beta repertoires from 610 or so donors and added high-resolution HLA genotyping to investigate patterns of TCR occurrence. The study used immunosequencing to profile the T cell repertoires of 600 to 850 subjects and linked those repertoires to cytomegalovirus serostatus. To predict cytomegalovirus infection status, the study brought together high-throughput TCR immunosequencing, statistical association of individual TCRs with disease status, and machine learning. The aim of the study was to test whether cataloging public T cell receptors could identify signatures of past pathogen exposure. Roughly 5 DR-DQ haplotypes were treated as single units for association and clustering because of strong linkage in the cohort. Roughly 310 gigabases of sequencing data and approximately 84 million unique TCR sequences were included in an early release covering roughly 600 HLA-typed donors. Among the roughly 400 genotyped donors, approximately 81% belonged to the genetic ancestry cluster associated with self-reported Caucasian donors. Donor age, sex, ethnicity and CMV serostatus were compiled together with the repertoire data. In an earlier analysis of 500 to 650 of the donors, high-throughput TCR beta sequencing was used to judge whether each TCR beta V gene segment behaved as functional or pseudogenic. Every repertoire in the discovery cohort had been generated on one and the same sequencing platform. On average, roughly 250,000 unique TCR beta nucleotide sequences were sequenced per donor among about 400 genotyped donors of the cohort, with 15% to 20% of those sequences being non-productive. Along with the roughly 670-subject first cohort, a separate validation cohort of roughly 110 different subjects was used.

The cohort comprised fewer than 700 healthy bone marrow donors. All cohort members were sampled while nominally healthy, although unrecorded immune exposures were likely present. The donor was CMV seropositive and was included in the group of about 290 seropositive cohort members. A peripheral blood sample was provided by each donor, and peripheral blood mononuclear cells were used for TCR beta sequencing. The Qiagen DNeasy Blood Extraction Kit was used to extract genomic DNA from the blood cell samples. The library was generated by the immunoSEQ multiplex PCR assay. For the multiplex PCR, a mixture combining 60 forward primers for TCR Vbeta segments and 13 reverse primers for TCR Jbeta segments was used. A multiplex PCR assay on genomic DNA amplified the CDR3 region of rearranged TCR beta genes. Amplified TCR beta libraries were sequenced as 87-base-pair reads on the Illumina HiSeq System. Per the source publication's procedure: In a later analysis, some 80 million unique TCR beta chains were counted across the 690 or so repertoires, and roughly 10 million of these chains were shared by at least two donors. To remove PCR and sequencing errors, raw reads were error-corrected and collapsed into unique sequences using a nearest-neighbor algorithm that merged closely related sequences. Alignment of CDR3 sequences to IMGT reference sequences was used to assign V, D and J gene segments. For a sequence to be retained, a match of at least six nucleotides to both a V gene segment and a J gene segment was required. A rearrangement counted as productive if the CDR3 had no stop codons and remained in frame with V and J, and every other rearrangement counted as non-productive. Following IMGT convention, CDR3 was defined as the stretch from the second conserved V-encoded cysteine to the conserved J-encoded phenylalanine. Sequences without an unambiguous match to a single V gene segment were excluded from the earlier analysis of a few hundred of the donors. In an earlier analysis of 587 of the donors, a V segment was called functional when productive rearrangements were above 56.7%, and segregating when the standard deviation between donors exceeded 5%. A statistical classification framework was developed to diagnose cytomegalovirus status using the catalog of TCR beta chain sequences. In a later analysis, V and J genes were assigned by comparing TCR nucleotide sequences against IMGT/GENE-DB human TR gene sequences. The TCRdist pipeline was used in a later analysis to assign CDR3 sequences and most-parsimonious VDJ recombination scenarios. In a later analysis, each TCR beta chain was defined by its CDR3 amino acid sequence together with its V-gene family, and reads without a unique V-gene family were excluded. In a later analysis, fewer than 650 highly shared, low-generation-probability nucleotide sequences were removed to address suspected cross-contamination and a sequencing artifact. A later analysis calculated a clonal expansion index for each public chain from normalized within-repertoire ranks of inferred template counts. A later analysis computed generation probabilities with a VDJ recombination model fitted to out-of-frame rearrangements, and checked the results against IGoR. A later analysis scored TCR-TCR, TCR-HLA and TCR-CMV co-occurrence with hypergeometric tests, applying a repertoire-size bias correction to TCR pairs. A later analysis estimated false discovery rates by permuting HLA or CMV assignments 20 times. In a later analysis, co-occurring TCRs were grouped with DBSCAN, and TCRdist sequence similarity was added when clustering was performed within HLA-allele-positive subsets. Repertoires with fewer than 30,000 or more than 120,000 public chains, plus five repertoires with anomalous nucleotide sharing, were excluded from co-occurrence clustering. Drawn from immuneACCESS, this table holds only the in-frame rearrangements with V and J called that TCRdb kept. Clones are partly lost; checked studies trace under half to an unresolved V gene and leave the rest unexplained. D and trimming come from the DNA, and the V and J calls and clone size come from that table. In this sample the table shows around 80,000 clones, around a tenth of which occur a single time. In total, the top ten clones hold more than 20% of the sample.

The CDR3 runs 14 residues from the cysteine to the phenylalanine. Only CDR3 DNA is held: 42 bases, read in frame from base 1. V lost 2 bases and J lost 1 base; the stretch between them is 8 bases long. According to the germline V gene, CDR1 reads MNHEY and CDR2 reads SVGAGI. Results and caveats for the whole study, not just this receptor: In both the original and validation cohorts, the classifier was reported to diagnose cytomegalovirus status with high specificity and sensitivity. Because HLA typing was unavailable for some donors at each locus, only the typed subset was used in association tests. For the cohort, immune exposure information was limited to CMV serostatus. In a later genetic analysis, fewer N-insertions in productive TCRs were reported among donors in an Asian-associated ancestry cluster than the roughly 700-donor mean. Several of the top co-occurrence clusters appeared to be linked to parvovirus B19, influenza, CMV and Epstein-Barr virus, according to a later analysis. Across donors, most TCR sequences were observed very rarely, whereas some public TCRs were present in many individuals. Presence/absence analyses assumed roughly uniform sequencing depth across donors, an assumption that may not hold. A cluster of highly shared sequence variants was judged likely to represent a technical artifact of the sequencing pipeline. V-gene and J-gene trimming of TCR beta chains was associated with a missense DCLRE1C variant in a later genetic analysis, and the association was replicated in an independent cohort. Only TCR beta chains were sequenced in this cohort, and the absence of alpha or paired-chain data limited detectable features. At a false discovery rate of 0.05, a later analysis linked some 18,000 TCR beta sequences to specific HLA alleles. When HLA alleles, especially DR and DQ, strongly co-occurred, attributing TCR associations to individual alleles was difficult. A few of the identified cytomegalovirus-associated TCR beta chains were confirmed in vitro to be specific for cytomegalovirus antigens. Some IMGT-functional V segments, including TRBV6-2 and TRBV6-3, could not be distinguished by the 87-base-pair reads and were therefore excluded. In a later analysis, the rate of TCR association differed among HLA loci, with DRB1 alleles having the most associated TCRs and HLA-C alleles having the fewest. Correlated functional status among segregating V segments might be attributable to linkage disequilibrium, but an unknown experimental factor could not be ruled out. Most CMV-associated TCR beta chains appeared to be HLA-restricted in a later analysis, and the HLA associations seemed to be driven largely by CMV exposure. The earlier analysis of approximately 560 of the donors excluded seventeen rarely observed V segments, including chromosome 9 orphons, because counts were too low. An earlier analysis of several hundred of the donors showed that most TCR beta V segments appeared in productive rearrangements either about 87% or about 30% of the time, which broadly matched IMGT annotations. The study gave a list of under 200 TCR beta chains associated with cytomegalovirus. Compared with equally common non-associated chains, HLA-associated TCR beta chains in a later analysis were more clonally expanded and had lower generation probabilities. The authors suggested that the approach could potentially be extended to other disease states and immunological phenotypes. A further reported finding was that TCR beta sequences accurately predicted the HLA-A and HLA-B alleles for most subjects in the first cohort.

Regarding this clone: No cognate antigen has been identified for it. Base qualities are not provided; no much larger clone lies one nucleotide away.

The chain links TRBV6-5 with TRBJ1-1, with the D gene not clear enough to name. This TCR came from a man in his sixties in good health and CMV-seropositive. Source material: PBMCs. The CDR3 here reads CASSYRHGNTEAFF. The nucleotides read TGTGCCAGCAGTTACCGTCACGGGAACACTGAAGCTTTCTTT.